This T cell receptor (beta chain) was found in a study of T cell responses to AZD1222 COVID-19 vaccine. Profiled with immunoSEQ multiplex PCR; TCRdb holds only in-frame clones, not every one. The data hold about 120,000 clones, with just over 90% observed a single time. Findings and caveats of the study: Nearly half of unique spike-specific TCRs reportedly avoided B.1.351 and B.1.1.7 mutated regions. Vaccine-related CD4 TCRs covered spike, predominating at 160-218 and 743-854. Only a handful of individuals given AZD1222 were seropositive at baseline. Compared with day 0, the breadth and depth of the Spike-specific TCR repertoire rose significantly after two doses of AZD1222.

Worth noting for this clone: Its antigen remains unidentified.

The sequence was collected from an adult in good health. The sequencing here drew on peripheral blood, taken on day 0 of AZD1222 vaccination.

The CDR3 region is CAMRSGGYNEQFF. Written as DNA, the CDR3 is TGTGCCATGCGGAGTGGGGGGTACAATGAGCAGTTCTTC. This chain links TRBV10-3 with TRBJ2-1, with TRBD2 as a possible D gene (6 bases). Trimming stripped 9 bases from V and 4 bases from J, with 13 bases between. The CDR3 runs 13 residues. CDR1 and CDR2 (germline): ENHRY, SYGVKD.